The 3 T cell receptor beta chains listed next were all sequenced from one sample in a study of high-grade serous ovarian cancer treatment subgroups (dated by TCRdb to the early 2020s). Tumor samples were collected prior to definitive surgery or chemotherapy. The library was obtained by the immunoSEQ multiplex PCR assay. TCRdb obtained this table from immuneACCESS and retained in-frame rearrangements with V and J assigned. These tables miss some clones; where compared with another copy, unresolved V genes account for less than half of the shortfall, and the remainder is unexplained. The sample table contains 9,500 to 15,000 clones; only one count was recorded for roughly 85% of them. The top ten clonotypes cover under 3.5% of the sample. Sequenced: tumor tissue. These receptors were obtained from a human donor with high-grade serous ovarian cancer.

This clone was observed once. The rearrangement links TRBV10-3 to TRBJ2-2; possibly TRBD1 for D (5 bases). In germline, CDR1 is ENHRY, CDR2 SYGVKD. The CDR3 totals 15 residues. The ends were cut back, 7 bases at V and 4 bases at J, with 16 bases in the middle. The CDR3 coding sequence is TGTGCCATCAAGCTTCAGGGCTCGAGCACCGGGGAGCTGTTTTTT. It yields the protein CAIKLQGSSTGELFF.

The gene calls are TRBV6-6 and TRBJ2-7; D not resolved. Germline V gene sequence: CDR1 MNHNY, CDR2 SVGAGI (reference sequence). V was pared by 5 bases and J by 6 bases, with 11 bases between. There are 12 residues in the CDR3. The CDR3 spells CASSPRVGEQYF. Written as DNA, the CDR3 is TGTGCCAGCAGTCCCCGGGTAGGCGAGCAGTACTTC.

The V gene is TRBV9, the J gene TRBJ2-3, with D possibly TRBD2 on 6 matching bases. CDR3 length: 19 residues. V lost 3 bases and J 0 bases, leaving 23 bases between the germline ends. Germline values: CDR1 SGDLS, CDR2 YYNGEE. CDR3 region: CASSASRRGHRLSTDTQYF. The CDR3 DNA is TGTGCCAGCAGCGCGAGTCGGCGGGGCCACCGCCTGAGCACAGATACGCAGTATTTT.